This T cell receptor (beta chain) derives from a study of graft-versus-host responses after intestinal transplantation. Overall study context: Recipients received multivisceral, liver-intestinal, or isolated intestinal transplants. All recipients were given anti-thymocyte globulin induction, and tacrolimus and steroids were then administered for three to four years. Study-wide points: HvG clone declines early post-transplant were associated with peak circulating GvH levels. Recipient bone marrow held GvH clones, some seen earlier in ileum or blood.

For this clone: Its cognate antigen is unknown. Other DNA sequences within the sample encode an identical CDR3.

The protocol was immunoSEQ multiplex PCR, while the TCRdb copy is restricted to in-frame clones and leaves out a portion. The table lists fewer than 120,000 clones, approximately 92% of them singletons. This CDR3 comprises 13 residues. V lost 1 base and J 3 bases, leaving 6 bases between the germline ends. In germline, CDR1 is SGHTA, CDR2 FQGTGA. The receptor's source is a human donor who received an intestinal transplant. The source was unstimulated CD8+ T cells sorted from spleen or lymph node cells, collected before intestinal transplant. This chain links TRBV7-3 with TRBJ2-5, with D hard to call. The CDR3 here is CASSLIGEETQYF. The CDR3 coding sequence is TGTGCCAGCAGCTTAATCGGCGAAGAGACCCAGTACTTC.